A single sample is the source of the 10 T cell receptor beta chains below, sequenced in a study of cytomegalovirus exposure and HLA in healthy donors. This PCR relied on a set of 60 Vbeta primers and 13 Jbeta primers. Clones were read by immunoSEQ multiplex PCR, and TCRdb kept only the in-frame ones, dropping some. The data contain around 270,000 clones, approximately 80% of them singletons. Sequenced sample: PBMCs. The receptors originated from a girl aged 2 to 10 in good health and CMV-seronegative.

The J gene is TRBJ2-7, the V gene TRBV27; TRBD1 might be the D (7 bases). V was trimmed by 3 bases and J by 4 bases, leaving 13 bases between them. The CDR3 extends over 14 amino acids. Germline loops: CDR1 MNHEY, CDR2 SMNVEV (reference sequence). The CDR3 sequence is CASSFSQGGYEQYF. CDR3 in DNA: TGTGCCAGCAGTTTTAGCCAGGGGGGTTACGAGCAGTACTTC.

The rearrangement links TRBV2 to TRBJ2-2; D gene unclear. This CDR3 is 13 amino acids long. CDR1 is SNHLY and CDR2 is FYNNEI in the germline V gene. Deletions cut 3 bases from V and 7 bases from J, with 9 bases between. In DNA form, the CDR3 reads TGTGCCAGCAGTGACTTTCCCGGCGGGGAGCTGTTTTTT. It yields the protein CASSDFPGGELFF.

The V and J genes are TRBV4-2 and TRBJ2-7; 8 bases map to TRBD2. Germline CDR1 LGHNA, CDR2 YNFKEQ. The length of the CDR3 is 17 residues. V lost 1 base and J lost 1; bases outside the gene matches: 9. CDR3 coding DNA: TGTGCCAGCAGCCAAGTCGGGGCGGGGGGTGGTTCCTACGAGCAGTACTTC. The encoded protein is CASSQVGAGGGSYEQYF.

The chain employs TRBV29-1 and TRBJ2-7; D is possibly TRBD2 (6 bases). Looked up from germline, CDR1 is SQVTM and CDR2 is ANQGSEA. Trimming removed 4 bases at V and 6 bases at J, with 10 bases between. The CDR3 runs to 11 residues. CDR3 nucleotides: TGCAGCGTTGTGGAGGGGCGCGAGCAGTACTTC. Translating it yields CSVVEGREQYF.

This clone was seen only a few times. The genes are TRBV5-6 and TRBJ1-1, with 7 positions matching TRBD1. Germline CDR1 reads SGHDT; CDR2 reads YYEEEE. V shed 4 bases, J shed 0 bases, and the junction held 9 bases outside the gene matches. The CDR3 contains 16 residues. Here the CDR3 reads CASSRKPTGLNTEAFF. In DNA form, the CDR3 reads TGTGCCAGCAGCCGAAAACCGACAGGGCTGAACACTGAAGCTTTCTTT.

The rearrangement uses TRBV2 and TRBJ1-6; tentatively, D is TRBD1 (5 bases). V lost 6 bases, J lost 7 bases, and 16 bases lay in between. The germline V gene encodes CDR1 SNHLY and CDR2 FYNNEI. CDR3 length: 15 amino acids. CDR3 amino acids: CASREQGTRNSPLHF. Here the CDR3 DNA reads TGTGCCAGCAGGGAGCAGGGAACTCGAAATTCACCCCTCCACTTT.

The chain carries TRBV28 and TRBJ2-7, with 8 bases that match TRBD1. The CDR3 is 16 amino acids. Germline values: CDR1 MDHEN, CDR2 SYDVKM. Trimming took 1 base from V and 2 from J; bases not matched to a gene: 7. As DNA, the CDR3 is TGTGCCAGCAGTTTATCCCTGGACAGGGAGGCCTACGAGCAGTACTTC. The encoded protein is CASSLSLDREAYEQYF.

The chain joins TRBV12-5 to TRBJ2-5; a weak D match, TRBD2 (8 bases). Trimming removed 5 bases at V and 5 bases at J, with 15 bases between. The CDR3 sequence is 14 residues long. Germline lookup yields CDR1 LGHNT and CDR2 FRNRAP. The CDR3 is CASGMTGTRETQYF. CDR3 sequence (DNA): TGTGCTAGTGGTATGACAGGGACTAGGGAGACCCAGTACTTC.

There are a few counts of this clone. V is TRBV27 and J is TRBJ2-1; TRBD1 is a possible D gene (5 bases). V was clipped by 6 bases and J by 7 bases, with 19 bases between them. Germline CDR1 reads MNHEY; CDR2 reads SMNVEV (reference sequence). The CDR3 sequence is 15 residues long. Here the CDR3 reads CASSLLLGQGNEQFF. As DNA, the CDR3 is TGTGCCAGCAGCTTGTTATTGGGCCAGGGAAATGAGCAGTTCTTC.

There are a few counts of this clone. This sequence joins TRBV28 and TRBJ2-1; 7 positions match TRBD2. The germline CDR1 and CDR2 sequences are MDHEN and SYDVKM. The CDR3 has 14 residues. Germline trimming cut 5 bases from V and 8 bases from J; bases unmatched to any gene: 9. The CDR3 DNA reads TGTGCCAGCAGTCCTGGACTAGAGGTTGATGAGCAGTTCTTC. Translation: CASSPGLEVDEQFF.